The rows below give T cell receptor beta chains drawn from one sample of a study of a mutant IDH1 vaccine in newly diagnosed glioma. These receptors have no identified antigens. Clones were read by immunoSEQ multiplex PCR, and TCRdb kept only the in-frame ones, dropping some. Here the sample spans around 50,000 clones, around 85% being singletons. The sample in question was PBMCs, obtained from a glioma patient whose treatment included an IDH1 peptide vaccine. The receptor set was obtained from a woman aged 25-40 years with glioma. Some clones in this sample may be carry-over from other donors' samples. The CDR3 runs from the conserved cysteine through the conserved F or W. A D gene is named only where the DNA matches it firmly. For some rows the clone size is stated as once, few or many, or as a class when expanded; others skip it.

13 | NA | TRBJ1-1 | NA | TRBV30 | CAWGRGVDTEAFF | TGTGCCTGGGGACGGGGGGTGGACACTGAAGCTTTCTTT
14 | NA | TRBJ2-6 | once | TRBV19 | CASSPGGGANVLTF | TGTGCCAGTAGCCCCGGGGGCGGGGCCAACGTCCTGACTTTC
16 | TRBD2 | TRBJ2-1 | once | TRBV19 | CASSFGLAGLIPGQFF | TGTGCCAGTAGTTTCGGACTAGCGGGACTAATTCCTGGGCAGTTCTTC
15 | NA | TRBJ1-1 | NA | TRBV7-9 | CASESTGGLNTEAFF | TGTGCCAGCGAATCAACGGGCGGGTTAAACACTGAAGCTTTCTTT
14 | NA | TRBJ1-1 | NA | TRBV19 | CASSMGREITEAFF | TGTGCCAGTAGTATGGGCAGGGAGATCACTGAAGCTTTCTTT
10 | NA | TRBJ2-7 | NA | TRBV19 | CASWEKGEYF | TGTGCCAGCTGGGAGAAGGGTGAGTACTTC
13 | NA | TRBJ1-1 | NA | TRBV7-9 | CASSSTLNTEAFF | TGTGCCAGCAGCTCCACGTTGAACACTGAAGCTTTCTTT
17 | NA | TRBJ1-1 | NA | TRBV15 | CATSRDGRTALVAEAFF | TGTGCCACCAGCAGAGATGGCAGGACAGCGCTGGTGGCTGAAGCTTTCTTT
15 | NA | TRBJ2-1 | NA | TRBV27 | CASSLAVAANNEQFF | TGTGCCAGCAGTTTAGCGGTAGCGGCTAACAATGAGCAGTTCTTC
13 | NA | TRBJ1-1 | NA | TRBV18 | CASSPPTQGEAFF | TGTGCCAGCTCACCACCGACACAAGGGGAAGCTTTCTTT
14 | NA | TRBJ1-3 | NA | TRBV6-1 | CASSESGQGNTIYF | TGTGCCAGCAGTGAATCAGGACAGGGAAACACCATATATTTT
13 | NA | TRBJ1-5 | NA | TRBV10-3 | CAISGQDNQPQHF | TGTGCCATCAGTGGACAGGACAATCAGCCCCAGCATTTT
13 | TRBD1 | TRBJ1-5 | NA | TRBV6-5 | CASSTGGSQPQHF | TGTGCCAGCTCGACAGGGGGCAGTCAGCCCCAGCATTTT
14 | NA | TRBJ2-7 | NA | TRBV7-7 | CASSLARGNYEQYF | TGTGCTAGCAGCTTGGCCCGAGGGAACTACGAGCAGTACTTC
17 | TRBD1 | TRBJ2-1 | NA | TRBV2 | CASSLGLGTGFTNEQFF | TGTGCCAGCAGTTTAGGGCTAGGGACAGGGTTTACGAATGAGCAGTTCTTC
14 | NA | TRBJ2-1 | NA | TRBV27 | CASTLLSRGDEQFF | TGTGCCAGCACCCTCCTATCCAGGGGGGATGAGCAGTTCTTC
12 | NA | TRBJ2-7 | NA | TRBV10-3 | CAIFSGRGEQYF | TGTGCCATTTTTTCGGGAAGGGGCGAGCAGTACTTC
16 | NA | TRBJ1-5 | once | TRBV15 | CATSRDDPASNQPQHF | TGTGCCACCAGCAGAGATGACCCGGCGAGCAATCAGCCCCAGCATTTT
14 | TRBD1 | TRBJ2-7 | NA | TRBV6-1 | CASSSDRGLYEQYF | TGTGCCAGCAGTTCAGACAGGGGACTTTACGAGCAGTACTTC
12 | NA | TRBJ1-5 | NA | TRBV27 | CASGPPARPQHF | TGTGCCAGCGGCCCCCCAGCGAGGCCCCAGCATTTT
15 | TRBD1 | TRBJ1-1 | NA | TRBV5-1 | CASSVRGQGNTEAFF | TGCGCCAGCAGTGTGAGGGGGCAGGGGAACACTGAAGCTTTCTTT
14 | TRBD1 | TRBJ2-5 | NA | TRBV19 | CASSIDRGRETQYF | TGTGCCAGTAGTATAGACAGGGGGCGGGAGACCCAGTACTTC
16 | NA | TRBJ1-2 | NA | TRBV10-3 | CAISEGGVGRNYGYTF | TGTGCCATCAGCGAAGGGGGGGTCGGTAGGAACTATGGCTACACCTTC
16 | NA | TRBJ1-5 | NA | TRBV23-1 | CASSQWRKGFNQPQHF | TGCGCCAGCAGCCAGTGGCGGAAGGGATTCAATCAGCCCCAGCATTTT
18 | NA | TRBJ1-5 | NA | TRBV7-8 | CASSLYVGRGGGNQPQHF | TGTGCCAGCAGCTTATACGTAGGGAGGGGCGGGGGTAATCAGCCCCAGCATTTT
15 | TRBD1 | TRBJ2-6 | once | TRBV19 | CASSMGQSGANVLTF | TGTGCCAGTAGTATGGGACAGTCTGGGGCCAACGTCCTGACTTTC
14 | NA | TRBJ2-2 | NA | TRBV10-1 | CASSEKRLAGELFF | TGCGCCAGCAGTGAAAAGCGGTTGGCCGGGGAGCTGTTTTTT
14 | NA | TRBJ2-2 | NA | TRBV6-5 | CASSTPPNTGELFF | TGTGCCAGCAGTACCCCACCTAACACCGGGGAGCTGTTTTTT
16 | NA | TRBJ2-3 | NA | TRBV18 | CASSLGPPRGTDTQYF | TGTGCCAGCTCACTAGGACCACCTAGGGGCACAGATACGCAGTATTTT
17 | TRBD2 | TRBJ2-5 | NA | TRBV4-1 | CASSQDIEGLTTETQYF | TGCGCCAGCAGCCAAGATATCGAGGGACTAACTACAGAGACCCAGTACTTC
15 | NA | TRBJ1-3 | NA | TRBV9 | CASSLTGGEGNTIYF | TGTGCCAGCAGCTTGACGGGAGGGGAAGGTAACACCATATATTTT
14 | NA | TRBJ2-7 | once | TRBV5-4 | CASTFGEAAYEQYF | TGTGCCAGCACCTTCGGGGAGGCCGCCTACGAGCAGTACTTC
13 | NA | TRBJ1-1 | NA | TRBV5-1 | CASSNGGNTEAFF | TGCGCCAGCAGCAACGGCGGAAACACTGAAGCTTTCTTT
14 | TRBD1 | TRBJ2-2 | NA | TRBV6-5 | CASRPDRGTGELFF | TGTGCCAGCAGGCCAGACAGGGGGACCGGGGAGCTGTTTTTT
15 | NA | TRBJ2-4 | NA | TRBV19 | CASRFSGGGGNIQYF | TGTGCCAGCCGCTTCTCGGGAGGAGGGGGCAACATTCAGTACTTC
14 | NA | TRBJ1-1 | NA | TRBV5-1 | CASSAGRRCAEAFF | TGCGCCAGCAGCGCAGGACGGCGATGCGCTGAAGCTTTCTTT
15 | TRBD1 | TRBJ1-1 | NA | TRBV10-2 | CASSLGTGPNTEAFF | TGCGCCAGCAGCCTTGGGACAGGGCCGAACACTGAAGCTTTCTTT
12 | NA | TRBJ2-1 | NA | TRBV30 | CAWNGPWGEQFF | TGTGCCTGGAACGGGCCCTGGGGTGAGCAGTTCTTC
15 | NA | TRBJ1-5 | NA | TRBV2 | CASRITGYSNQPQHF | TGTGCCAGCAGAATTACAGGGTATAGCAATCAGCCCCAGCATTTT
18 | NA | TRBJ2-6 | NA | TRBV25-1 | CASGEGARYYSGANVLTF | TGTGCCAGTGGGGAGGGGGCCCGTTACTACTCTGGGGCCAACGTCCTGACTTTC
19 | TRBD2 | TRBJ2-7 | NA | TRBV7-7 | CASSPLGGLAGGPEYEQYF | TGTGCTAGCAGCCCCCTGGGGGGACTAGCGGGAGGGCCGGAATACGAGCAGTACTTC
14 | NA | TRBJ2-6 | NA | TRBV7-9 | CASDRVSGANVLTF | TGTGCCAGCGATAGGGTCTCTGGGGCCAACGTCCTGACTTTC
12 | NA | TRBJ1-1 | NA | TRBV12-5 | CASAPRGTEAFF | TGTGCTAGTGCCCCCCGTGGCACTGAAGCTTTCTTT
15 | NA | TRBJ1-5 | NA | TRBV6-1 | CASSAGPGSNQPQHF | TGTGCCAGCAGTGCAGGACCGGGTAGCAATCAGCCCCAGCATTTT
15 | NA | TRBJ1-3 | NA | TRBV4-1 | CASSQGGGPGNTIYF | TGCGCCAGCAGCCAAGGAGGGGGGCCTGGAAACACCATATATTTT
12 | NA | TRBJ2-5 | once | TRBV2 | CASKGLRETQYF | TGTGCCAGCAAAGGTTTGAGGGAGACCCAGTACTTC
12 | NA | TRBJ2-1 | NA | TRBV29-1 | CSVELNPHEQFF | TGCAGCGTTGAGCTTAATCCGCATGAGCAGTTCTTC
16 | TRBD2 | TRBJ2-5 | NA | TRBV5-4 | CASSLAGTSGTETQYF | TGTGCCAGCAGCTTAGCAGGGACTAGCGGGACGGAGACCCAGTACTTC
13 | NA | TRBJ1-4 | NA | TRBV7-9 | CASRPGTSEKLFF | TGTGCCAGCAGGCCCGGGACATCCGAAAAACTGTTTTTT
14 | TRBD1 | TRBJ1-2 | NA | TRBV27 | CASSSSDRVYGYTF | TGTGCCAGCAGTTCCTCGGACAGGGTCTATGGCTACACCTTC
15 | TRBD1 | TRBJ1-1 | NA | TRBV11-3 | CASSTGQGEGTEAFF | TGTGCCAGCAGCACCGGACAGGGGGAAGGCACTGAAGCTTTCTTT
14 | TRBD2 | TRBJ2-1 | NA | TRBV7-9 | CASESGLAYNEQFF | TGTGCCAGCGAGTCCGGACTAGCATACAATGAGCAGTTCTTC
15 | NA | TRBJ1-1 | NA | TRBV7-6 | CASSDDLTENTEAFF | TGTGCCAGCAGCGACGACTTGACAGAGAACACTGAAGCTTTCTTT